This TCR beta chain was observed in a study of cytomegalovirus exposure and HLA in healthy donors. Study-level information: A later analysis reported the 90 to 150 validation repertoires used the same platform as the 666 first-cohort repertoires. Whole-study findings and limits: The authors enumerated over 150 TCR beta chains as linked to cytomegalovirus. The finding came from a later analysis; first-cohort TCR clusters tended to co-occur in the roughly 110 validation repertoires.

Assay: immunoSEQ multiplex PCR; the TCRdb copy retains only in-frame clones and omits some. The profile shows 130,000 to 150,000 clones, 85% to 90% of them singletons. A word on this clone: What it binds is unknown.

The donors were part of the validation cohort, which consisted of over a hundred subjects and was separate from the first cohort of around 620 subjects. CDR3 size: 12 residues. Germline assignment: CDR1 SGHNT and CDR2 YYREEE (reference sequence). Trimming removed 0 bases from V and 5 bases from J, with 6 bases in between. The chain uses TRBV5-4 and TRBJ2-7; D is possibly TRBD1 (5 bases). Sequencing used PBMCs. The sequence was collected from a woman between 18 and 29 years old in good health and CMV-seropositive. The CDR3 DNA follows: TGTGCCAGCAGCTTGGGCAGGGACGAGCAGTACTTC. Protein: CASSLGRDEQYF.